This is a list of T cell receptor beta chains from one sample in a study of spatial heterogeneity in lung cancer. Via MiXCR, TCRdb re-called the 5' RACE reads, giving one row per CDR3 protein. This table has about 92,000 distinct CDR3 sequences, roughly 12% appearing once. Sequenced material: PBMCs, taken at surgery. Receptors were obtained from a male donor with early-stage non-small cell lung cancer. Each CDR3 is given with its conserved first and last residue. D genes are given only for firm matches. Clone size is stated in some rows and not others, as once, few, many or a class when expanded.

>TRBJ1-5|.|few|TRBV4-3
TGCGCCAGCAGCCAAGATTTGGGGAATCAGCCCCAGCATTTT
CASSQDLGNQPQHF
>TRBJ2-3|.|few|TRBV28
TGTGCCAGCAGTTTAGAACTAGACCCAGATACGCAGTATTTT
CASSLELDPDTQYF
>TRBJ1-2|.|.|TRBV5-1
TGCGCCAGCAGCTGGGGGGATTTCGACTATGGCTACACCTTC
CASSWGDFDYGYTF
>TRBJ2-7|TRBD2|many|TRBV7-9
TGTGCCAGCAGCAGGACTAGCGGGGCGTATTACGAGCAGTACTTC
CASSRTSGAYYEQYF
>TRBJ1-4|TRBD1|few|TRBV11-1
TGTGCCAGCAGCCCTAACCGGGACAGGATTAATGAAAAACTGTTTTTT
CASSPNRDRINEKLFF
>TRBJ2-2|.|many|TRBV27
TGTGCCAGCAGTACCCGACAGGCGGAAGTCGCCGGGGAGCTGTTTTTT
CASSTRQAEVAGELFF
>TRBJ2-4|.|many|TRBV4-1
TGCGCCAGCAGCCAAGATGGACTGTCCAGCAGAGGAAACATTCAGTACTTC
CASSQDGLSSRGNIQYF
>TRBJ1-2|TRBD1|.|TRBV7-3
TGTGCCAGCAGCCCAGGGGACAGTACTAACTATGGCTACACCTTC
CASSPGDSTNYGYTF
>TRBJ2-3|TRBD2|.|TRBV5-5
TGTGCCAGCAGGACCGGACTAGGGGCAGATACGCAGTATTTT
CASRTGLGADTQYF
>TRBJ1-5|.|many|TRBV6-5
TGTGCCAGCAGAAGACATGACAATCAGCCCCAGCATTTT
CASRRHDNQPQHF
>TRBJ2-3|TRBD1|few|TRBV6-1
TGTGCCAGCAGTGAACAGGGGGACGCAACAGATACGCAGTATTTT
CASSEQGDATDTQYF
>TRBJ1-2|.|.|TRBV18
TGTGCCAGCTCAGCTACCGGGACGCTTGGCTACACCTTC
CASSATGTLGYTF
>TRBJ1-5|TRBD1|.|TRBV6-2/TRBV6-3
TGTGCCAGCAGCGGGACAGGGGGCAGGCAGCCCCAGCATTTT
CASSGTGGRQPQHF
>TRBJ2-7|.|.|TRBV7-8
TGTGCCAGCAGCCCGCCCACGACAGGAATCCACGAGCAGTACTTC
CASSPPTTGIHEQYF
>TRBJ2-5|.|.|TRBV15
TGTGCCACCAGCAGAGATCGAGGGAGCGAGACCCAGTACTTC
CATSRDRGSETQYF
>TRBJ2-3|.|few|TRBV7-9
TGTGCCAGCAGCCTGGACAGAGGAGTGTATACGCAGTATTTT
CASSLDRGVYTQYF
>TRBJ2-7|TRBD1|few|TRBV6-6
TGTGCCAGGAGTTACTCCGGGACAGGGCTCTCCTACGAGCAGTACTTC
CARSYSGTGLSYEQYF
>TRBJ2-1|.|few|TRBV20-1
TGCAGTGCTAGGTTCAGCAGTTCCTACAATGAGCAGTTCTTC
CSARFSSSYNEQFF
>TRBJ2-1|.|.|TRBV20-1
TGCAGTGCTAGGGATTCTCAGGGACAAATCAATGAGCAGTTCTTC
CSARDSQGQINEQFF
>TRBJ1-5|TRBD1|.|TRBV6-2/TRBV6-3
TGTGCCAGCAGTTATTCCGGGACAGGGGTAGAGCAGCCCCAGCATTTT
CASSYSGTGVEQPQHF
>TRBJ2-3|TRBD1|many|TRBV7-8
TGTGCCAGCAGCCCCCGGAACAGGGGATATGATACGCAGTATTTT
CASSPRNRGYDTQYF
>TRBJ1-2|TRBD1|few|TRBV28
TGTGCCAGCAGTTTACAGTCAGGGGGCTATGGCTACACCTTC
CASSLQSGGYGYTF
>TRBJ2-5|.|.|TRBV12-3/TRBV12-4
TGTGCCAGCAGTCCCGACTTGGCGGACCAACAAGAGACCCAGTACTTC
CASSPDLADQQETQYF
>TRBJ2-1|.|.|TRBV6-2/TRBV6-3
TGTGCCAGCAGTTACTATATTGCGAAACCAAACAATGAGCAGTTCTTC
CASSYYIAKPNNEQFF
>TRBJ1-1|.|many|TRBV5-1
TGCGCCAGCAGCTTGGGGAGGGAGAGCATTGAAGCTTTCTTT
CASSLGRESIEAFF
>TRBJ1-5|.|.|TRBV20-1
TGCAGTGCTAGAGATCTGGTGAATCAGCCCCAGCATTTT
CSARDLVNQPQHF
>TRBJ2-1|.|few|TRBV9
TGTGCCAGCAGCGAGACTATCTACAATGAGCAGTTCTTC
CASSETIYNEQFF
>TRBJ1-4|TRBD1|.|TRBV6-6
TGTGCCAGCAGTTCCCAGGGGGCGAACGAAAAACTGTTTTTT
CASSSQGANEKLFF
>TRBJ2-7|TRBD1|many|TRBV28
TGTGCCAGCAGAAGACAGGGAAGCTACGAGCAGTACTTC
CASRRQGSYEQYF
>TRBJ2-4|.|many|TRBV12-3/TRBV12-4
TGTGCCAGCAGTTTCTCCGGGGCCAACATTCAGTACTTC
CASSFSGANIQYF
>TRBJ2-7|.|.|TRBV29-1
TGCAGCGTTGGGTTCCGGTCAGGTGGGGGGTCCTACGAGCAGTACTTC
CSVGFRSGGGSYEQYF
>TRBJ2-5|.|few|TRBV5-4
TGTGCCAGCAGCACCCCGCCCCTACAAGAGACCCAGTACTTC
CASSTPPLQETQYF
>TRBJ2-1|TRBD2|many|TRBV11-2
TGTGCCAGCAGCTTAGATCCCAGCGGGATTCTTATCGCTGAGCAGTTCTTC
CASSLDPSGILIAEQFF
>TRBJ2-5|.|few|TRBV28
TGTGCCAGCAGTCAGCCCAGGGGCACGCAAGAGACCCAGTACTTC
CASSQPRGTQETQYF
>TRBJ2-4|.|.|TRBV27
TGTGCCAGCAGTCCCACCGGGACCATTGCCAAAAACATTCAGTACTTC
CASSPTGTIAKNIQYF
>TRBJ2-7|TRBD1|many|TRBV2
TGTGCCAGCACCGGACAGGGGTCAATCTACGAGCAGTACTTC
CASTGQGSIYEQYF
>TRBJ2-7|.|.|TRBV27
TGTGCCAGCAGTTTCAAGTCCGAAAGCTCCTACGAGCAGTACTTC
CASSFKSESSYEQYF
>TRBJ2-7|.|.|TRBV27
TGTGCCAGCAGTTTTTCCGCCTCCTACGAGCAGTACTTC
CASSFSASYEQYF
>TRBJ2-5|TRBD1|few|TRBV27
TGTGCCAGTCGGACAGGGGCCCAAGAGACCCAGTACTTC
CASRTGAQETQYF
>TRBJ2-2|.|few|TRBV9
TGTGCCAGCAGCGGAGGGAGCTCCTCGAACACCGGGGAGCTGTTTTTT
CASSGGSSSNTGELFF
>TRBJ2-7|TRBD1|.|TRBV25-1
TGTGCCAGCACTCCGGCTGGGGGACAGGGGGACTACGAGCAGTACTTC
CASTPAGGQGDYEQYF
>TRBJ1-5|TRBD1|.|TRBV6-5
TGTGCCAGCAGTGTTCGGGACAGTACTAGCAATCAGCCCCAGCATTTT
CASSVRDSTSNQPQHF
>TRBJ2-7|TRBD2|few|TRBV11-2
TGTGCCAGCAGCCCCGGGGGGGGTTTAAAGGAGCAGTACTTC
CASSPGGGLKEQYF
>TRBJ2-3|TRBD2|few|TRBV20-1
TGCAGTGCTAGAAGCGGGGGGCCTTATACGCAGTATTTT
CSARSGGPYTQYF
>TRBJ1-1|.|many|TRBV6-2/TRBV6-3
TGTGCCAGCAGTTATGGACGGGAAGCTTTCTTT
CASSYGREAFF
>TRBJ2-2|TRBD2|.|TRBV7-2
TGTGCCCTGGCGGCGGGAGGGACCGGCGGGGAGCTGTTTTTT
CALAAGGTGGELFF
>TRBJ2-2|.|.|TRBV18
TGTGCCAGCTCACCATTTCTAGCCCATGCCGGGGAGCTGTTTTTT
CASSPFLAHAGELFF
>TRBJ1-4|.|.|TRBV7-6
TGTGCCAGCAGCCCCATGACCGCAACTAATGAAAAACTGTTTTTT
CASSPMTATNEKLFF
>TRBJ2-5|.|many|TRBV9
TGTGCCAGCAGCCCCCGCGGGGCCTCTGGCGAGACCCAGTACTTC
CASSPRGASGETQYF
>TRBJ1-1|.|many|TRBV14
TGTGCCAGCAGCCCTAGGCAGGGTACCATGAACACTGAAGCTTTCTTT
CASSPRQGTMNTEAFF
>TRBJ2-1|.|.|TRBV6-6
TGTGCCAGCAGTTATTCGCGGGAGCAGTTCTTC
CASSYSREQFF
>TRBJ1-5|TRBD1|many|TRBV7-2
TGTGCCAGCAGCCACGGGACAGGTCGCTCCGGGCATCAGCCCCAGCATTTT
CASSHGTGRSGHQPQHF
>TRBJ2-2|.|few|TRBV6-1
TGTGCCAGCAGTGAACATATGGGACAAATTAACACCGGGGAGCTGTTTTTT
CASSEHMGQINTGELFF